Included here is one T cell receptor (beta chain) sequence, with context. What it recognizes is unknown. The data stem from a study of post-analysis software for immune sequencing data. Study conclusions and caveats: Clustering by F measure revealed strong co-clustering among samples prepared together in one batch.

Unique-molecular-identifier-tagged TCR beta cDNA libraries were used. Each batch of roughly 1 to 10 million T cells produced 490,000 or so cDNA molecules. MiXCR, run by TCRdb on the PCR reads, gives a single entry per CDR3 protein. Among hundreds of thousands of distinct CDR3 sequences listed, 59% were seen once. The receptor was isolated from a girl aged 2 to 10 with multiple sclerosis. Input material: blood.

Written as DNA, the CDR3 is TGTGCCATCAGTGATCTGGCTAGCACAGATACGCAGTATTTT. It yields the protein CAISDLASTDTQYF. This rearrangement joins TRBV10-3 to TRBJ2-3, with no clear D. Germline CDR1 and CDR2: ENHRY and SYGVKD. The CDR3 has 14 residues. V was trimmed by 3 bases and J by 0 bases, leaving 7 bases between them.